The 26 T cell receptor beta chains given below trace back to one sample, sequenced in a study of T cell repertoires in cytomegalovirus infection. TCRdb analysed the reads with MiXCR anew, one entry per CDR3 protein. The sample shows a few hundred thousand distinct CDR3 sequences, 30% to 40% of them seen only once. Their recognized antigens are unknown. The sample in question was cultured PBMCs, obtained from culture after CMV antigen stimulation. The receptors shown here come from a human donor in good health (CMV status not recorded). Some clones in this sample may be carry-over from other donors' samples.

CDR3 loop: CASSPEGSNTGELFF. Written as DNA, the CDR3 is TGTGCCAGCAGCCCGGAGGGGTCGAACACCGGGGAGCTGTTTTTT. This sequence joins TRBV12-3 or TRBV12-4 and TRBJ2-2; perhaps TRBD2 as D (6 bases). Trimming pared 6 bases from V and 0 bases from J, leaving 11 bases between. The CDR3 consists of 15 residues.

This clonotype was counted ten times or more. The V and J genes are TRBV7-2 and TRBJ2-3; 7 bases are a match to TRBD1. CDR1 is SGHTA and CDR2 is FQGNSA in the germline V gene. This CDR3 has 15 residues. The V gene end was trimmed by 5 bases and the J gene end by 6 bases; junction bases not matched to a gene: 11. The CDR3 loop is CASSRTGQPHDTQYF. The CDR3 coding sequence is TGTGCCAGCAGCCGCACGGGACAGCCCCACGATACGCAGTATTTT.

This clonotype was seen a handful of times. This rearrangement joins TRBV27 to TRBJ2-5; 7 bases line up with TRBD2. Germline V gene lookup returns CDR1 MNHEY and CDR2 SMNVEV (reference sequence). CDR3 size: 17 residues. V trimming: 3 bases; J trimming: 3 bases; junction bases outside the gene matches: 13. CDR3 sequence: CASSFARRASGKETQYF. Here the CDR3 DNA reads TGTGCCAGCAGTTTCGCTCGCCGGGCTAGCGGTAAAGAGACCCAGTACTTC.

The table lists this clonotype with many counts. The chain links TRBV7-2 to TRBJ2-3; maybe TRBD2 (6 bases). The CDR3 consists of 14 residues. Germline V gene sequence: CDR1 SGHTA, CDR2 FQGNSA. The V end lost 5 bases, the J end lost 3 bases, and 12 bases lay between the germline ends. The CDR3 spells CASSVGGRTDTQYF. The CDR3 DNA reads TGTGCCAGCAGCGTTGGGGGGAGGACAGATACGCAGTATTTT.

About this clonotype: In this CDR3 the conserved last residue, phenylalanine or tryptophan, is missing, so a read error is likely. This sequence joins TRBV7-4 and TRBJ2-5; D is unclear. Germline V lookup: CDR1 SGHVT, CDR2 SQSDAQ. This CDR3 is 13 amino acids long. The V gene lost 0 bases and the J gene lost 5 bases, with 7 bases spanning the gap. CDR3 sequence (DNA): TGTGCCAGCAGCTTAGCAGGGTACGAGACCCAGTACTGC. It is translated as CASSLAGYETQYC.

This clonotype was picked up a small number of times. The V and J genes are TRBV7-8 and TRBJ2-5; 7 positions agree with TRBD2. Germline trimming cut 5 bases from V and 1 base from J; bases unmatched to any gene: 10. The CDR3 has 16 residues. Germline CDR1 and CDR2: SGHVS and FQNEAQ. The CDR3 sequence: CASSQSREGFQETQYF. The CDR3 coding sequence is TGTGCCAGCAGCCAGTCTAGGGAGGGCTTCCAAGAGACCCAGTACTTC.

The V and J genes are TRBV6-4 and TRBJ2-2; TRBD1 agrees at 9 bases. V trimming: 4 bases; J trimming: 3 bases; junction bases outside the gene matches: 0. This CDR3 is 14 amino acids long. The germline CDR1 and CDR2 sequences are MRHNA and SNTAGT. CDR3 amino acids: CASSGQGDTGELFF. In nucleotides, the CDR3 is TGTGCCAGCAGTGGACAGGGGGACACCGGGGAGCTGTTTTTT.

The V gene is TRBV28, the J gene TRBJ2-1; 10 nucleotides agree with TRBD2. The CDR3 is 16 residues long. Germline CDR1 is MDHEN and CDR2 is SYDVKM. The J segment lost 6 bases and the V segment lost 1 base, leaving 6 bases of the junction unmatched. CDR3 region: CASSLSGLAMSNEQFF. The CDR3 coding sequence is TGTGCCAGCAGTTTATCGGGACTAGCGATGAGCAATGAGCAGTTCTTC.

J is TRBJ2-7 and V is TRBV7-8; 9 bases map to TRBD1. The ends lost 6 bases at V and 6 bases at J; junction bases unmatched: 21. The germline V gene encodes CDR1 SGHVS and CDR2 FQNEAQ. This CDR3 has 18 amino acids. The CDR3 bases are TGTGCCAGCAGAACAACGGGCCGGGACAGGGTGAATTCGGTCGAGCAGTACTTC. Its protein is CASRTTGRDRVNSVEQYF.

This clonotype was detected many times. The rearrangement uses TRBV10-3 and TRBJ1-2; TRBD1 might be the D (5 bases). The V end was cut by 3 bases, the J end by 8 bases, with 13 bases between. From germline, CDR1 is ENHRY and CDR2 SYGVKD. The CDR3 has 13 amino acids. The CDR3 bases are TGTGCCATCAGTGACGGGACTGGTAAAGGCTACACCTTC. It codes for CAISDGTGKGYTF.

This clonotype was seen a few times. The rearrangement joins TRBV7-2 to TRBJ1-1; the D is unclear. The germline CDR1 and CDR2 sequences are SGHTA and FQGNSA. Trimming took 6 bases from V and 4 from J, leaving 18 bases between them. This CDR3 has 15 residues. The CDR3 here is CASRARRVRSTEAFF. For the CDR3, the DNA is TGTGCCAGCAGGGCTCGGAGGGTCCGATCCACTGAAGCTTTCTTT.

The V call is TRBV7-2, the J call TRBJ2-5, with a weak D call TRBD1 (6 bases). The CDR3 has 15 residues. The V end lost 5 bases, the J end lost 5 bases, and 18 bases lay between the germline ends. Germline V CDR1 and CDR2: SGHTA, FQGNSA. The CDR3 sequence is CASSPRMGAGETQYF. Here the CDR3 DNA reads TGTGCCAGCAGCCCCAGGATGGGGGCAGGGGAGACCCAGTACTTC. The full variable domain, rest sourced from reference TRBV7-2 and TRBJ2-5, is GAGVSQSPSNKVTEKGKDVELRCDPISGHTALYWYRQSLGQGLEFLIYFQGNSAPDKSGLPSDRFSAERTGGSVSTLTIQRTQQEDSAVYLCASSPRMGAGETQYFGPGTRLLVL.

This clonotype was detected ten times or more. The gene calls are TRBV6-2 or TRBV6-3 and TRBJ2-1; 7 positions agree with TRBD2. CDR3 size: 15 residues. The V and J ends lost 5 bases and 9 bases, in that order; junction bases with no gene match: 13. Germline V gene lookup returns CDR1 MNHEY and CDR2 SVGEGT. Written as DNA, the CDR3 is TGTGCCAGCAGTACCTCCCCGGGAGGTCGGAGTGAGCAGTTCTTC. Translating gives CASSTSPGGRSEQFF.

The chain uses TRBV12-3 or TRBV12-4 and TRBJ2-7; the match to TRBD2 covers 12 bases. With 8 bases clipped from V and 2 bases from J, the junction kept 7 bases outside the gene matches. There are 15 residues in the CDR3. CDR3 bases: TGTGCCAGCCGCCAGACTAGCGGGAGAACCTACGAGCAGTACTTC. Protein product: CASRQTSGRTYEQYF.

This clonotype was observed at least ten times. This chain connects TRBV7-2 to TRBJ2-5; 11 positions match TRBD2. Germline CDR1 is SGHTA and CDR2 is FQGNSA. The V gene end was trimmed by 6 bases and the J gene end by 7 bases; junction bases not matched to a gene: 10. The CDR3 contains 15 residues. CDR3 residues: CASSPQGLAGGTQYF. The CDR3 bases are TGTGCCAGCAGTCCCCAGGGGCTAGCGGGAGGGACCCAGTACTTC.

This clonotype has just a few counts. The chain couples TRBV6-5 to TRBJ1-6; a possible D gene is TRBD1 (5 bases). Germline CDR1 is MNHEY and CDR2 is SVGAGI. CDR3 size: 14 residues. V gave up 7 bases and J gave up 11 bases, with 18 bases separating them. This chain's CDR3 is CASNQRRGGTPLHF. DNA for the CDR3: TGTGCCAGCAATCAACGGAGGGGCGGGACACCCCTCCACTTT.

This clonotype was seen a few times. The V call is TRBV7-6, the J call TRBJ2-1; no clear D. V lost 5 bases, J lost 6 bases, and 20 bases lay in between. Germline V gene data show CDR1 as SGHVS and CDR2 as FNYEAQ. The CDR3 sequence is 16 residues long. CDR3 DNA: TGTGCCAGCAGCCCCCCCCCAGGTTCAGGTCCCAATGAGCAGTTCTTC. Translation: CASSPPPGSGPNEQFF.

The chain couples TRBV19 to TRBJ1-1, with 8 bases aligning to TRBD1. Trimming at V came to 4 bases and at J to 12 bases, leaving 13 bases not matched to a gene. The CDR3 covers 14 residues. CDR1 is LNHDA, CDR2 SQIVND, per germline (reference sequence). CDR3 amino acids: CASSTRQGWGSTFF. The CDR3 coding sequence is TGTGCCAGTAGTACACGACAGGGGTGGGGGTCGACTTTCTTT. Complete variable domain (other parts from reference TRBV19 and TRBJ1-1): DGGITQSPKYLFRKEGQNVTLSCEQNLNHDAMYWYRQDPGQGLRLIYYSQIVNDFQKGDIAEGYSVSREKKESFPLTVTSAQKNPTAFYLCASSTRQGWGSTFFGQGTRLTVV.

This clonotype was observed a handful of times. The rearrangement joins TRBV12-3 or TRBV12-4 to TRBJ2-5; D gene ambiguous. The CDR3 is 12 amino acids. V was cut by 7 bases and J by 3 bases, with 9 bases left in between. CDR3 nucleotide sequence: TGTGCCAGCACCCCCGGCAAAGAGACCCAGTACTTC. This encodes CASTPGKETQYF.

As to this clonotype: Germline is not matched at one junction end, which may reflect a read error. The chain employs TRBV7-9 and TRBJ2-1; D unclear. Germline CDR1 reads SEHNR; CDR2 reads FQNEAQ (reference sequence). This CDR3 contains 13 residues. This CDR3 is CASSGSRADEQCF. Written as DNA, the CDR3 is TGTGCCAGCAGCGGGTCACGGGCGGATGAGCAGTGCTTC.

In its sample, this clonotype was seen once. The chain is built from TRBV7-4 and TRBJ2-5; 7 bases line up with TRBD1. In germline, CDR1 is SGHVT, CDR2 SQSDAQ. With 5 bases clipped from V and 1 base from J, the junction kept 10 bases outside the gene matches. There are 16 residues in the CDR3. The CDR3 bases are TGTGCCAGCAGCGTTCCGGGACAGAACTTCCAAGAGACCCAGTACTTC. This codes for CASSVPGQNFQETQYF.

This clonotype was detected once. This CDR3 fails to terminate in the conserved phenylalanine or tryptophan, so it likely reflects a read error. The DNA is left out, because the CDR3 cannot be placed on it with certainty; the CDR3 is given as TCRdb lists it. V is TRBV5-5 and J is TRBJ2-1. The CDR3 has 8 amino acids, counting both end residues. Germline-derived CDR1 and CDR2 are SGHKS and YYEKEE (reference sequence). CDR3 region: CASSVRMP.

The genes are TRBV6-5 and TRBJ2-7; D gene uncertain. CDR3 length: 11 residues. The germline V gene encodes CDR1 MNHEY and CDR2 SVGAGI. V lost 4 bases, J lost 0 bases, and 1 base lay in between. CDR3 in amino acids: CASSFSYEQYV. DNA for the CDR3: TGTGCCAGCAGTTTCTCCTACGAGCAGTACGTC.

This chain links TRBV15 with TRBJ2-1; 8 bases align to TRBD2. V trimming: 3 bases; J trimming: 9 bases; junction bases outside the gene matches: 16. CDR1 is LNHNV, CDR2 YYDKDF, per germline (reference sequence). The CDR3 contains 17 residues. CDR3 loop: CATSSTGTRTIGGEQFF. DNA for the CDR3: TGTGCCACCAGCAGCACCGGGACTAGAACCATAGGAGGTGAGCAGTTCTTC. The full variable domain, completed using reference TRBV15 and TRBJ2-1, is DAMVIQNPRYQVTQFGKPVTLSCSQTLNHNVMYWYQQKSSQAPKLLFHYYDKDFNNEADTPDNFQSRRPNTSFCFLDIRSPGLGDTAMYLCATSSTGTRTIGGEQFFGPGTRLTVL.

CDR3 amino acids: CASSQTMGQLIGQPQHF. The CDR3 DNA reads TGTGCCAGTAGCCAAACCATGGGGCAGTTGATCGGGCAGCCCCAGCATTTT. The rearrangement uses TRBV19 and TRBJ1-5, with D possibly matching TRBD1 (5 bases). Germline CDR1 is LNHDA and CDR2 is SQIVND (reference sequence). The CDR3 length is 17 residues. Trimming removed 6 bases from V and 7 bases from J, with 25 bases in between.

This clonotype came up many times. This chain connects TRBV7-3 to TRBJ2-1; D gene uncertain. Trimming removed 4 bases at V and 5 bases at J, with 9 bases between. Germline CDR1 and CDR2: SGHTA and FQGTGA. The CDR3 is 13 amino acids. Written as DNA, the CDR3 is TGTGCCAGCAGCTCCAACAACGACAATGAGCAGTTCTTC. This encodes CASSSNNDNEQFF. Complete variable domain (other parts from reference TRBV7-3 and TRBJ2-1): GAGVSQTPSNKVTEKGKYVELRCDPISGHTALYWYRQSLGQGPEFLIYFQGTGAADDSGLPNDRFFAVRPEGSVSTLKIQRTERGDSAVYLCASSSNNDNEQFFGPGTRLTVL.